A selection of T cell receptor beta chains follows, all from one sample in a study of T cell changes during pregnancy in multiple sclerosis. Measured with immunoSEQ multiplex PCR; TCRdb has only the in-frame clones, and not every one. This table has 50,000 to 65,000 clones, about 92% appearing once. Material: peripheral blood, obtained in the third trimester of pregnancy. The receptors stem from a female donor in good health, enrolled as a control in a pregnancy study. The CDR3 runs from the conserved cysteine through the conserved F or W. A D gene is named only where the DNA matches it firmly. Clone size is not always given. Where it is, it says once, few, many or a class for expanded clones.

D	V	length	J	size	DNA	CDR3
TRBD2	TRBV7-6	15	TRBJ2-1	-	TGTGCCAGCAGCCTTCGACTAGCGGGCGCTCCGGAGCAGTTCTTC	CASSLRLAGAPEQFF
-	TRBV6-5	15	TRBJ1-5	-	TGTGCCAGCAGTTATTATAACAGCCCAGATCAGCCCCAGCATTTT	CASSYYNSPDQPQHF
TRBD1	TRBV5-4	16	TRBJ1-6	-	TGTGCCAGCAGCTCGCGTAGGACAGGATATAATTCACCCCTCCACTTT	CASSSRRTGYNSPLHF
TRBD1	TRBV5-1	13	TRBJ1-2	-	TGCGCCAGCAGCACCGACAGGGTGGATGGCTACACCTTC	CASSTDRVDGYTF
TRBD2	TRBV10-3	15	TRBJ2-3	-	TGTGCCATCAGTGAGTCGGCTAGCGGAACAGATACGCAGTATTTT	CAISESASGTDTQYF
TRBD2	TRBV2	16	TRBJ2-2	-	TGTGCCAGCAGCGACCTAGCGGGGGGGTACACCGGGGAGCTGTTTTTT	CASSDLAGGYTGELFF
-	TRBV11-3	14	TRBJ2-3	-	TGTGCCAGCAGCTTAAGGGACTTCACAGATACGCAGTATTTT	CASSLRDFTDTQYF
-	TRBV7-6	12	TRBJ2-1	-	TGTGCCAGCAGCCGAACACACAATGAGCAGTTCTTC	CASSRTHNEQFF
-	TRBV11-2	13	TRBJ1-1	-	TGTGCCAGCAGCTTATCATCAGGCACTGAAGCTTTCTTT	CASSLSSGTEAFF
TRBD2	TRBV9	16	TRBJ2-7	-	TGTGCCAGCAGCGCCCCGGGACTAGCGGGACCCTACGAGCAGTACTTC	CASSAPGLAGPYEQYF
-	TRBV5-1	15	TRBJ1-1	-	TGCGCCAGCAGCTCCGGAGGACGGGCGGAGACTGAAGCTTTCTTT	CASSSGGRAETEAFF
TRBD1	TRBV28	14	TRBJ1-3	-	TGTGCCAGTAAATGGGACAGCTCTGGAAACACCATATATTTT	CASKWDSSGNTIYF
-	TRBV27	15	TRBJ1-1	-	TGTGCCAGCATCCCTTCAGGGGTGCCGGGCACTGAAGCTTTCTTT	CASIPSGVPGTEAFF
TRBD2	TRBV6-5	15	TRBJ2-5	-	TGTGCCAGCAGTCGGACTAGCGGTTACCAAGAGACCCAGTACTTC	CASSRTSGYQETQYF
-	TRBV18	13	TRBJ1-1	-	TGTGCCAGCTCACCACGACAGGTCACTGAAGCTTTCTTT	CASSPRQVTEAFF
TRBD1	TRBV18	15	TRBJ2-7	-	TGTGCCAGCTCACCAAAACGACAGGGGGCGTACGAGCAGTACTTC	CASSPKRQGAYEQYF
TRBD2	TRBV5-6	13	TRBJ2-1	-	TGTGCCAGCAGCTTGGGACTAGCAGGCGAGCAGTTCTTC	CASSLGLAGEQFF
-	TRBV6-1	16	TRBJ2-1	-	TGTGCCAGCAGTGAAGGTGCTACCCTCCTTAACAATGAGCAGTTCTTC	CASSEGATLLNNEQFF
-	TRBV6-6	15	TRBJ2-2	-	TGTGCCAGCAGAAGGGAGGCAGGGCTTTCCGGGGAGCTGTTTTTT	CASRREAGLSGELFF
TRBD1	TRBV6-6	16	TRBJ1-4	-	TGTGCCAGCAGTTACTCTCCGACAGGGGTGGGTGAAAAACTGTTTTTT	CASSYSPTGVGEKLFF
-	TRBV7-9	13	TRBJ2-1	-	TGTGCCAGCAGCGCCCCTAGGCCTAGTGAGCAGTTCTTC	CASSAPRPSEQFF
TRBD2	TRBV25-1	14	TRBJ2-1	-	TGTGCCAGCAACCCCTCAGGGACTAGCGGGAGAGGGTTCTTC	CASNPSGTSGRGFF
TRBD2	TRBV5-1	16	TRBJ2-3	-	TGCGCCAGCAGCTGGAAAAGTACTAGCGGCACAGATACGCAGTATTTT	CASSWKSTSGTDTQYF
-	TRBV11-2	15	TRBJ2-3	-	TGTGCCAGCAGCAAAGGCGGAGGGGGCACAGATACGCAGTATTTT	CASSKGGGGTDTQYF
-	TRBV30	14	TRBJ1-2	-	TGTGCCTGGACCTTGGACAGACTCGGGTATGGCTACACCTTC	CAWTLDRLGYGYTF
TRBD1	TRBV7-2	16	TRBJ2-1	once	TGTGCCAGCAGCCCCCAGACAGGGGGTTCCTACAATGAGCAGTTCTTC	CASSPQTGGSYNEQFF
-	TRBV5-1	15	TRBJ2-2	-	TGCGCCAGCAGCCTACGTACCGATCACACCGGGGAGCTGTTTTTT	CASSLRTDHTGELFF
TRBD1	TRBV12-5	16	TRBJ2-5	few	TGTGCTAGTGGTTTGACGCTTGACAGGGCCTTAGAGACCCAGTACTTC	CASGLTLDRALETQYF
-	TRBV29-1	11	TRBJ2-7	-	TGCAGCGTTGGCAGGGGCAACGAGCAGTACTTC	CSVGRGNEQYF
TRBD1	TRBV23-1	14	TRBJ2-7	once	TGCGCCAGCAGTCAATCTGGGACAGGCGACGAGCAGTACTTC	CASSQSGTGDEQYF
-	TRBV4-3	17	TRBJ2-5	-	TGCGCCAGCAGCCAAGATCGGGCAGGGGGGACCCAAGAGACCCAGTACTTC	CASSQDRAGGTQETQYF
TRBD2	TRBV27	13	TRBJ2-7	-	TGTGCCAGCTCGGGGGGGGATCGCTACGAGCAGTACTTC	CASSGGDRYEQYF
TRBD2	TRBV9	16	TRBJ2-2	-	TGTGCCAGCAGCCCCACAGCGGGAGGGGCCACCGGGGAGCTGTTTTTT	CASSPTAGGATGELFF
-	TRBV19	15	TRBJ1-3	-	TGTGCCAGTAGCCCGTTCCGGGGATCCGGAAACACCATATATTTT	CASSPFRGSGNTIYF
-	TRBV7-2	17	TRBJ2-2	-	TGTGCCAGCAGCAACCCGGGGCTAGCGCTGAACACCGGGGAGCTGTTTTTT	CASSNPGLALNTGELFF
-	TRBV4-3	16	TRBJ2-7	-	TGCGCCAGCAGCCAAGACCCAGGGGACCCGACCTACGAGCAGTACTTC	CASSQDPGDPTYEQYF
TRBD2	TRBV5-4	17	TRBJ2-3	once	TGTGCCAGCAGCTTGGGGGTGGGTAGCGGGGGCACAGATACGCAGTATTTT	CASSLGVGSGGTDTQYF
TRBD2	TRBV27	16	TRBJ2-1	-	TGTGCCAGCAGTTCTCTCCAGCGGGGGTCCTACAATGAGCAGTTCTTC	CASSSLQRGSYNEQFF
-	TRBV5-1	15	TRBJ1-3	-	TGCGCCAGCAGCTCGGGTGGCAGCGCTGGAAACACCATATATTTT	CASSSGGSAGNTIYF
-	TRBV27	16	TRBJ2-7	-	TGTGCCAGCAGAGGGGGCGCAGGGGGGAACCCCTACGAGCAGTACTTC	CASRGGAGGNPYEQYF
-	TRBV5-5	13	TRBJ2-7	medium-sized	TGTGCCAGCAGCTTGTATAGTACCTACGAGCAGTACTTC	CASSLYSTYEQYF
TRBD1	TRBV27	15	TRBJ1-1	-	TGTGCCAGCAGCATTTGGGGACAGGGCGGTACTGAAGCTTTCTTT	CASSIWGQGGTEAFF